These 6 T cell receptor beta chains came from one sample sequenced in a study of blood T cell repertoires in COVID-19. Measured with immunoSEQ multiplex PCR; TCRdb has only the in-frame clones, and not every one. This table holds some 190,000 clones, about 80% found once. What was sequenced was PBMCs or T cells enriched from blood (not recorded which). The receptors come from a man in his 60s who had been exposed to COVID-19.

This clone was found once. The rearrangement uses TRBV18 and TRBJ1-3; D is uncertain. The CDR3 totals 15 residues. Germline lookup yields CDR1 KGHSH and CDR2 LQKENI. Between the trimmed V and J ends, which lost 1 base and 0 bases, there was a span of 7 bases. Here the CDR3 reads CASSPREVSGNTIYF. In DNA form, the CDR3 reads TGTGCCAGCTCACCACGCGAGGTCTCTGGAAACACCATATATTTT.

The chain has TRBV4-3 and TRBJ2-3; 7 nucleotides line up with TRBD2. From germline, CDR1 is LGHNA and CDR2 YSLEER. V shed 0 bases and J 4 bases; nucleotides not matched to a gene: 4. CDR3 length: 15 amino acids. CDR3 amino acids: CASSQEVAGADTQYF. The CDR3 coding sequence is TGCGCCAGCAGCCAAGAGGTGGCGGGAGCAGATACGCAGTATTTT.

The chain is built from TRBV7-9 and TRBJ2-7, with a possible D match to TRBD1 (6 bases). With 5 bases removed from V and 1 base from J, the gap between germline ends came to 12 bases. Germline V gene lookup returns CDR1 SEHNR and CDR2 FQNEAQ (reference sequence). This CDR3 has 14 residues. CDR3 sequence (DNA): TGTGCCAGCAGCCCAGGGACAAATTCCTACGAGCAGTACTTC. It encodes CASSPGTNSYEQYF.

The chain employs TRBV15 and TRBJ2-5, with D possibly matching TRBD2 (5 bases). The V end was cut by 5 bases, the J end by 4 bases, with 14 bases between. This CDR3 is built from 14 residues. Looked up from germline, CDR1 is LNHNV and CDR2 is YYDKDF (reference sequence). The chain's CDR3 is CATSERTVRETQYF. CDR3 bases: TGTGCCACCAGCGAGCGGACCGTGAGAGAGACCCAGTACTTC.

The rearrangement links TRBV9 to TRBJ2-7, with 8 bases aligning to TRBD1. Trimming took 0 bases from V and 6 from J; bases not matched to a gene: 5. Germline V gene sequence: CDR1 SGDLS, CDR2 YYNGEE. CDR3 length: 14 amino acids. CDR3 DNA sequence: TGTGCCAGCAGCGTAGGGCAGGGGGCAATCGAGCAGTACTTC. Its translation is CASSVGQGAIEQYF.

The chain uses TRBV7-8 and TRBJ2-5, with TRBD1 matching over 10 bases. Germline-derived CDR1 and CDR2 are SGHVS and FQNEAQ. The CDR3 has 16 amino acids. The J segment lost 5 bases and the V segment lost 5 bases, leaving 11 bases of the junction unmatched. CDR3 residues: CASSPGGGQGDETQYF. In DNA, the CDR3 is TGTGCCAGCAGCCCCGGCGGAGGACAGGGGGACGAGACCCAGTACTTC.